Sequencing of this T cell receptor (beta chain) was carried out in a study of identical twins. General study findings and limits: Those out-of-frame alpha sequences shared by twins showed an excess of low generation probability.

The V end lost 0 bases, the J end lost 6 bases, and 1 base lay between the germline ends. The CDR3 length is 12 residues. CDR1 and CDR2 (germline): SGHRS, YFSETQ. This clonotype was seen a handful of times. Its antigen is currently unknown. One entry per CDR3 protein, called by TCRdb with MiXCR from the 5' RACE reads. The data contain just over 500,000 distinct CDR3 sequences, about 20% of them singletons. In addition, the sample was reused for a study of T cells expressing NK-cell markers. That publication notes: An anti-gamma-delta TCR antibody restricted sorting to alpha-beta TCR T cells in several experiments. Researchers report these clonotypes also headed the CD3+CD56-NKG2C+ fraction in several donors.

J is TRBJ2-6 and V is TRBV5-1; D gene uncertain. The TCR comes from a woman aged 18-30 years in good health. Input material: CD4+ T cells sorted from blood. CDR3 loop: CASSLEANVLTF. CDR3 bases: TGCGCCAGCAGCTTGGAGGCCAACGTCCTGACTTTC.